These 14 T cell receptor beta chains were all obtained from the same sample, sequenced in a study of cytomegalovirus exposure and HLA in healthy donors (dated by TCRdb to about 2017). The library was generated by the immunoSEQ multiplex PCR assay. A mixture of 60 forward primers for TCR Vbeta segments and 13 reverse primers for TCR Jbeta segments was used in the multiplex PCR. The table was pulled from immuneACCESS by TCRdb, which kept in-frame rearrangements only. Such tables lose some clones; where checked, under half of the loss comes from unresolved V genes, and the rest has no known cause. The sample yields about 140,000 clones; around 80% were counted once. The top ten hold roughly 3.2% of the sample. The sequencing sample was made of PBMCs. These receptors were collected from a man in his late teens or twenties in good health and CMV-seropositive.

The V call is TRBV6-4, the J call TRBJ1-1; 7 nucleotides agree with TRBD1. CDR1 is MRHNA, CDR2 SNTAGT, per germline. The CDR3 contains 15 residues. Trimming took 3 bases from V and 5 from J; bases not matched to a gene: 9. CDR3 amino acids: CASSETYRGGTEAFF. DNA of the CDR3: TGTGCCAGCAGTGAAACGTACAGGGGAGGTACTGAAGCTTTCTTT.

This rearrangement joins TRBV27 to TRBJ1-5; D might be TRBD1 (5 bases). This CDR3 region has 17 residues. Germline V lookup: CDR1 MNHEY, CDR2 SMNVEV (reference sequence). Trimming cost V 5 bases and J 0 bases, with 17 bases left between them. CDR3 loop: CASSHGGIGTSNQPQHF. DNA of the CDR3: TGTGCCAGCAGTCACGGAGGGATAGGGACTAGCAATCAGCCCCAGCATTTT.

The genes are TRBV10-3 and TRBJ1-3; D uncertain. The CDR3 runs 14 residues. The germline gives CDR1 ENHRY, CDR2 SYGVKD. The V end lost 3 bases, the J end lost 2 bases, and 8 bases lay between the germline ends. The CDR3 is CAISDGRAGNTIYF. DNA of the CDR3: TGTGCCATCAGTGATGGGAGGGCTGGAAACACCATATATTTT.

The chain joins TRBV5-1 to TRBJ1-2; D is unclear. This CDR3 spans 13 amino acids. V shed 1 base and J shed 4 bases, with 8 bases lying between them. CDR1 and CDR2 (germline): SGHRS, YFSETQ. The CDR3 spells CASSLTSTYGYTF. CDR3 nucleotide sequence: TGCGCCAGCAGCTTGACATCAACCTATGGCTACACCTTC.

As DNA, the CDR3 is TGCGCCAGCAGCCAAGAGGCGACAGTCCTACTAGCGGGAGGGCCGGGATACAATGAGCAGTTCTTC. Its translation: CASSQEATVLLAGGPGYNEQFF. V is TRBV4-1 and J is TRBJ2-1, with TRBD2 identical over 13 bases. Germline-derived CDR1 and CDR2 are MGHRA and YSYEKL. V lost 0 bases and J lost 4; bases outside the gene matches: 18. The CDR3 length is 22 residues.

This clone was observed a few times. The V and J genes are TRBV29-1 and TRBJ1-1, with D uncertain. The CDR3 covers 11 residues. Germline V lookup: CDR1 SQVTM, CDR2 ANQGSEA. With 7 bases removed from V and 11 bases from J, the gap between germline ends came to 17 bases. The CDR3 region is CSATTGAGAFF. Here the CDR3 DNA reads TGCAGCGCAACAACCGGAGCGGGGGCTTTCTTT.

This chain uses TRBV4-1 with TRBJ2-3; D is undetermined. The ends were cut back, 0 bases at V and 3 bases at J, with 4 bases in the middle. The length of the CDR3 is 13 residues. Germline V gene data show CDR1 as MGHRA and CDR2 as YSYEKL. The DNA for the CDR3 is TGCGCCAGCAGCCAAGATATAACAGATACGCAGTATTTT. Amino acids: CASSQDITDTQYF.

The gene calls are TRBV4-1 and TRBJ2-7; the D is unclear. Germline-derived CDR1 and CDR2 are MGHRA and YSYEKL. Trimming stripped 0 bases from V and 0 bases from J, with 9 bases between. This CDR3 has 15 amino acids. The CDR3 coding sequence is TGCGCCAGCAGCCAAGATTGGGCCGCCTCCTACGAGCAGTACTTC. Residues: CASSQDWAASYEQYF.

This clone was counted a few times. V gene TRBV9 combines with J gene TRBJ1-1; 7 bases are a match to TRBD1. This CDR3 region has 15 residues. The J segment lost 11 bases and the V segment lost 1 base, leaving 14 bases of the junction unmatched. The germline V gene has CDR1 SGDLS and CDR2 YYNGEE. The CDR3 spells CASSVLEGQAVNAFF. The CDR3 bases are TGTGCCAGCAGCGTACTAGAAGGACAGGCAGTAAACGCTTTCTTT.

The J gene is TRBJ2-6, the V gene TRBV2, with D possibly TRBD2 on 6 matching bases. The CDR3 runs 18 residues. V gave up 4 bases and J gave up 0 bases, with 16 bases separating them. Germline V gene lookup returns CDR1 SNHLY and CDR2 FYNNEI. For the CDR3, the DNA is TGTGCCAGCAGTGCACAACCCGGGGGAATCTCTGGGGCCAACGTCCTGACTTTC. Its translation: CASSAQPGGISGANVLTF.

This clone was seen more than once but under ten times. The chain joins TRBV6-5 to TRBJ1-1; D is uncertain. The CDR3 has 13 amino acids. Trimming pared 0 bases from V and 8 bases from J, leaving 10 bases between. The germline V gene encodes CDR1 MNHEY and CDR2 SVGAGI. The CDR3 reads CASSYSRGEEAFF. In nucleotides, the CDR3 is TGTGCCAGCAGTTACTCGCGGGGAGAAGAAGCTTTCTTT.

This clone was recorded once. The gene calls are TRBV30 and TRBJ1-1, with D unresolved. The CDR3 is made up of 13 amino acids. Germline CDR1 and CDR2: GTSNPN and SVGIG (reference sequence). V dropped 2 bases and J dropped 8 bases, with 15 bases sitting between them. In DNA form, the CDR3 reads TGTGCCTGGAGTAGGTCAGCGGTGCGGGAAGCTTTCTTT. Protein: CAWSRSAVREAFF.

This chain joins TRBV5-1 and TRBJ1-1; TRBD1 might be the D (6 bases). The CDR3 runs 13 residues. V lost 4 bases to trimming and J lost 0 bases, with 7 bases between them. The germline CDR1 and CDR2 sequences are SGHRS and YFSETQ. The CDR3, as DNA: TGCGCCAGCAGCAACAGGGTGAACACTGAAGCTTTCTTT. Its translation is CASSNRVNTEAFF.

The chain has TRBV14 and TRBJ1-1; no clear D gene. Germline V gene sequence: CDR1 SGHDN, CDR2 FVKESK. Trimming left V 1 base short and J 0 bases short, with 12 bases between. The CDR3 contains 16 residues. The CDR3 sequence is CASSQGVYSMNTEAFF. The CDR3 DNA sequence: TGTGCCAGCAGCCAAGGGGTGTACAGCATGAACACTGAAGCTTTCTTT.